A selection of T cell receptor beta chains follows, all from one sample in a study of blood T cell repertoires in COVID-19. Clones were sequenced by immunoSEQ multiplex PCR, and TCRdb holds only the in-frame ones, with some missing. The sample lists around 270,000 clones; around 87% were seen once. The sample was peripheral blood. The receptors were gathered from a woman aged 60-75 years with COVID-19, enrolled during active disease. Both conserved end residues are part of each CDR3. D genes are given only for firm matches. Size values are once, few and many counts, or a class for expanded clones, and some rows have none.

>TRBJ2-1|TRBV12-3/TRBV12-4|.|.
TGTGCCAGCAGTCCCCCGACTAGCAATGAGCAGTTCTTC
CASSPPTSNEQFF
>TRBJ1-4|TRBV19|.|.
TGTGCCAGTAGTCGGCGTGGACAGACTAATGAAAAACTGTTTTTT
CASSRRGQTNEKLFF
>TRBJ2-7|TRBV11-3|once|TRBD1
TGTGCCAGCAGCACTGGGACAGGGGGCGAGCAGTACTTC
CASSTGTGGEQYF
>TRBJ2-2|TRBV29-1|.|TRBD1
TGCAGCGTTGGGCCAGGGGGGAACACCGGGGAGCTGTTTTTT
CSVGPGGNTGELFF
>TRBJ2-3|TRBV11-3|.|.
TGTGCCAGCAGCTTAGGGCCCCGCACAGATACGCAGTATTTT
CASSLGPRTDTQYF
>TRBJ1-5|TRBV28|.|.
TGTGCCAGCAGTTTAATGGCAGGGGCGGGTCAGCCCCAGCATTTT
CASSLMAGAGQPQHF
>TRBJ1-5|TRBV7-8|.|.
TGTGCCAGCAGCTTAGACAGGGTGGGACAGCCCCAGCATTTT
CASSLDRVGQPQHF
>TRBJ2-2|TRBV7-9|.|.
TGTGCCAGCAGCTTTGGGGGCATGAACACCGGGGAGCTGTTTTTT
CASSFGGMNTGELFF
>TRBJ1-5|TRBV6-4|.|.
TGTGCCAGCAGTGACTCGACCACCGGGAGCAATCAGCCCCAGCATTTT
CASSDSTTGSNQPQHF
>TRBJ2-5|TRBV7-9|.|TRBD2
TGTGCCAGCAGCTTTCCCATAGCGGGACTCGAGACCCAGTACTTC
CASSFPIAGLETQYF
>TRBJ2-1|TRBV29-1|.|TRBD2
TGCGCCGAAACGGGGGGCTCCTACAATGAGCAGTTCTTC
CAETGGSYNEQFF
>TRBJ1-1|TRBV29-1|.|TRBD1
TGCAGCGTTGAAGGAGGGGGCTCGGGCACTGAAGCTTTCTTT
CSVEGGGSGTEAFF
>TRBJ1-5|TRBV12-3/TRBV12-4|.|.
TGTGCCAGCAGAGAGGATAGCAATCAGCCCCAGCATTTT
CASREDSNQPQHF
>TRBJ2-1|TRBV7-2|.|TRBD2
TGTGCCAGCAGCTTAGGCGGGAGGGGGTACAATGAGCAGTTCTTC
CASSLGGRGYNEQFF
>TRBJ1-2|TRBV3-1/TRBV3-2|.|.
TGTGCCAGCAGCCACCGCGGGCCGAGGGGAGGCTATGGCTACACCTTC
CASSHRGPRGGYGYTF
>TRBJ2-3|TRBV5-1|.|TRBD2
TGCGCCAGCAGCCTAAGACTAGCGACTAGCACAGATACGCAGTATTTT
CASSLRLATSTDTQYF
>TRBJ1-2|TRBV14|.|.
TGTGCCAGCAGCCAAGCTCGGTCTGGGCTTCATGGCTACACCTTC
CASSQARSGLHGYTF
>TRBJ2-7|TRBV11-1|.|.
TGTGCCAGCAGCGCCCAGTACGAGCAGTACTTC
CASSAQYEQYF
>TRBJ2-5|TRBV3-1/TRBV3-2|.|TRBD2
TGTGCCAGCAGCCCGTATTCTAGCGGGACCCAAGAGACCCAGTACTTC
CASSPYSSGTQETQYF
>TRBJ1-1|TRBV27|.|.
TGTGCCAGCAATTTGATCGGGAGATGGACTGAAGCTTTCTTT
CASNLIGRWTEAFF
>TRBJ1-1|TRBV12-5|once|TRBD1
TGTGCTAGTCGGGCAGGGGGCATGAACACTGAAGCTTTCTTT
CASRAGGMNTEAFF
>TRBJ1-5|TRBV5-5|.|.
TGTGCCAGCAGCTTGGGGGGAGGTTATAGCAATCAGCCCCAGCATTTT
CASSLGGGYSNQPQHF
>TRBJ1-2|TRBV6-5|few|.
TGTGCCAGCAGACTGAACCTTGGCTACACCTTC
CASRLNLGYTF
>TRBJ1-1|TRBV5-1|.|.
TGCGCCAGCAGCTTGTCAGGTCCACCGAACACTGAAGCTTTCTTT
CASSLSGPPNTEAFF
>TRBJ1-1|TRBV18|.|TRBD1
TGTGCCAGCTCAGCAAGACAGGGAGAGAACACTGAAGCTTTCTTT
CASSARQGENTEAFF
>TRBJ2-5|TRBV7-9|.|.
TGTGCCAGCAGCTTGGGCGGGTATCAAGAGACCCAGTACTTC
CASSLGGYQETQYF
>TRBJ1-1|TRBV6-4|.|.
TGTGCCAGCAGCCGGGACATGAACACTGAAGCTTTCTTT
CASSRDMNTEAFF
>TRBJ1-5|TRBV10-3|.|TRBD1
TGTGCCATCAGTGAAGACAGGGGTCGGGGCAATCAGCCCCAGCATTTT
CAISEDRGRGNQPQHF
>TRBJ1-5|TRBV28|.|.
TGTGCCAGCAGTTCTGATCAGCCCCAGCATTTT
CASSSDQPQHF
>TRBJ2-3|TRBV9|.|TRBD2
TGTGCCAGCAGCGTATTAGCGGGAGGGATAACAGATACGCAGTATTTT
CASSVLAGGITDTQYF
>TRBJ1-1|TRBV3-1/TRBV3-2|few|TRBD1
TGTGCCAGCAGCCATAATTCAGGGGGGACTGAAGCTTTCTTT
CASSHNSGGTEAFF
>TRBJ1-5|TRBV7-8|.|TRBD1
TGTGCCAGCAGCAAGGACAGGGGGAATCAGCCCCAGCATTTT
CASSKDRGNQPQHF
>TRBJ1-5|TRBV19|.|.
TGTGCCAGTAGTGCCTCGAGGGGCAATCAGCCCCAGCATTTT
CASSASRGNQPQHF
>TRBJ2-2|TRBV18|.|TRBD1
TGTGCCAGCTCAGAGGGACAGAGCCGCACCGGGGAGCTGTTTTTT
CASSEGQSRTGELFF
>TRBJ1-1|TRBV4-3|.|.
TGCGCCAGCAGCCCCGACTTAGGACAGTTGGGCACTGAAGCTTTCTTT
CASSPDLGQLGTEAFF
>TRBJ1-4|TRBV19|.|.
TGTGCCAGTAGTATGAGGGTTAATGAAAAACTGTTTTTT
CASSMRVNEKLFF
>TRBJ2-7|TRBV7-8|.|.
TGTGCCAGCAGCTGGGCTTCTTACGAGCAGTACTTC
CASSWASYEQYF
>TRBJ2-3|TRBV5-1|.|TRBD1
TGCGCCAGCAGCCCCTCCAGAGGGACAGACAACACAGATACGCAGTATTTT
CASSPSRGTDNTDTQYF
>TRBJ2-2|TRBV5-4|.|.
TGTGCCAGCAGCTCTATCAGGGCCGGGGAGCTGTTTTTT
CASSSIRAGELFF
>TRBJ1-6|TRBV27|.|TRBD1
TGTGCCAGCAGTAGGTTTGGGACAGATAATTCACCCCTCCACTTT
CASSRFGTDNSPLHF
>TRBJ2-3|TRBV5-1|.|.
TGCGCCAGCAGCTTGGCCGGACAGCGCACAGATACGCAGTATTTT
CASSLAGQRTDTQYF
>TRBJ1-2|TRBV30|.|TRBD1
TGTGCCTGGGACCGAAGGGACAGGGGACACCGCACCTTC
CAWDRRDRGHRTF
>TRBJ1-6|TRBV3-1/TRBV3-2|once|.
TGTGCCAGCAGCCAACAGGGATCACCCCTCCACTTT
CASSQQGSPLHF
>TRBJ1-2|TRBV19|many|.
TGTGCCAGTAGCCGGGCTAACTATGGCTACACCTTC
CASSRANYGYTF
>TRBJ2-2|TRBV30|.|TRBD2
TGTGCCTGGATGGGAGGGTCAGGGCTGAACACCGGGGAGCTGTTTTTT
CAWMGGSGLNTGELFF
>TRBJ2-3|TRBV28|.|TRBD2
TGTGCCAGCAGGAGCGGGAGTACGCAGTATTTT
CASRSGSTQYF
>TRBJ2-1|TRBV27|.|TRBD2
TGTGCCAGCAGTTTATCTATGACTAGCGGACACAATGAGCAGTTCTTC
CASSLSMTSGHNEQFF
>TRBJ1-2|TRBV29-1|.|TRBD1
TGCAGCGTTGGGGACAGGGGGCCCTATGGCTACACCTTC
CSVGDRGPYGYTF
>TRBJ1-3|TRBV7-3|.|.
TGTGCCAGCAGCTTAGAGCCAGTTGGGAGCTCTGGAAACACCATATATTTT
CASSLEPVGSSGNTIYF
>TRBJ2-1|TRBV2|.|TRBD2
TGTGCCAGCAGTGCTATACTAGCGGATAATTACTCCTACAATGAGCAGTTCTTC
CASSAILADNYSYNEQFF
>TRBJ1-5|TRBV20-1|once|.
TGCAGTGCTAGTCGATCAGGGATTAATCAGCCCCAGCATTTT
CSASRSGINQPQHF
>TRBJ2-1|TRBV3-1/TRBV3-2|once|TRBD2
TGTGCCAGCAGAACACCCTGCCAAGGACTAGCGGGAGGGGGGGATGAGCAGTTCTTC
CASRTPCQGLAGGGDEQFF
>TRBJ2-1|TRBV19|.|TRBD2
TGTGCCAGTAGTATAGGGACTAGCGGGAACAAGCAGTTCTTC
CASSIGTSGNKQFF
>TRBJ1-1|TRBV5-4|.|.
TGTGCCAGCAGCTTGGTCAGGGGTTCCACTGAAGCTTTCTTT
CASSLVRGSTEAFF
>TRBJ1-1|TRBV7-9|.|.
TGTGCCAGCAGCCCCCAGGGGCTGAACACTGAAGCTTTCTTT
CASSPQGLNTEAFF